This TCR beta chain was identified during a study of T cell responses to AZD1222 COVID-19 vaccine. The trim removed 4 bases at V and 5 bases at J, leaving 7 bases unmatched. Germline values: CDR1 SGHRS, CDR2 YFSETQ. The CDR3 is 15 amino acids. Produced via immunoSEQ multiplex PCR; TCRdb's table is partial and in-frame only. The data contain around 130,000 clones, around 83% of them seen just once; the ten biggest clones take up 9.5% to 15%. Source: peripheral blood, taken on day 0 of AZD1222 vaccination. The receptor was derived from an adult in good health. The V gene is TRBV5-1, the J gene TRBJ2-1; 9 bases map to TRBD2. The CDR3 loop reads CASSPRLAVDNEQFF. The CDR3 DNA follows: TGCGCCAGCAGCCCACGACTAGCGGTAGACAATGAGCAGTTCTTC.